Listed below are T cell receptor beta chains from one sample, sequenced in a study of blood T cell repertoires in COVID-19. Only in-frame clones appear in the TCRdb table, and some are missing; sequencing was by immunoSEQ multiplex PCR. This sample has fewer than 60,000 clones, with about four fifths found just once. Sequenced input: peripheral blood. These receptors came from a human donor in a cohort sampled during active COVID-19. Each CDR3 is given with its conserved first and last residue. Each record gives: D gene, V gene, J gene, clone size, CDR3 protein, CDR3 DNA. D genes are given only for firm matches. Some rows mark clone size as missing; the rest say once, few, many or name a class of expanded clone.

D: .; V: TRBV6-1; J: TRBJ2-1; size: .; CDR3: CASSELGSYNEQFF; DNA: TGTGCCAGCAGTGAATTAGGGAGTTACAATGAGCAGTTCTTC
D: TRBD2; V: TRBV18; J: TRBJ2-1; size: .; CDR3: CASSPWTSRNEQFF; DNA: TGTGCCAGCTCACCATGGACTAGCAGGAATGAGCAGTTCTTC
D: TRBD2; V: TRBV2; J: TRBJ2-7; size: .; CDR3: CASRSSGNYEQYF; DNA: TGTGCCAGCAGATCTAGCGGGAATTACGAGCAGTACTTC
D: TRBD1; V: TRBV5-1; J: TRBJ1-1; size: .; CDR3: CASSPTTGSHTEAFF; DNA: TGCGCCAGCAGTCCCACGACAGGGAGTCACACTGAAGCTTTCTTT
D: .; V: TRBV7-3; J: TRBJ2-1; size: once; CDR3: CASSLTPGYNEQFF; DNA: TGTGCCAGCAGCTTAACCCCAGGGTACAATGAGCAGTTCTTC
D: TRBD1; V: TRBV18; J: TRBJ1-5; size: .; CDR3: CASSPGSTGLNQPQHF; DNA: TGTGCCAGCTCACCAGGGTCGACAGGGCTCAATCAGCCCCAGCATTTT
D: .; V: TRBV19; J: TRBJ2-2; size: few; CDR3: CASTTGLLGELFF; DNA: TGTGCCAGTACCACGGGACTCCTAGGGGAGCTGTTTTTT
D: .; V: TRBV18; J: TRBJ1-1; size: .; CDR3: CASSTQSGEAFF; DNA: TGTGCCAGCTCTACCCAGTCAGGTGAAGCTTTCTTT
D: TRBD2; V: TRBV9; J: TRBJ2-3; size: few; CDR3: CASSPRTSGGRDTQYF; DNA: TGTGCCAGCAGCCCCAGGACTAGCGGGGGTAGGGATACGCAGTATTTT
D: TRBD2; V: TRBV29-1; J: TRBJ2-3; size: .; CDR3: CSVEDGLARDTQYF; DNA: TGCAGCGTTGAAGATGGACTAGCGAGAGATACGCAGTATTTT
D: TRBD2; V: TRBV10-3; J: TRBJ2-3; size: .; CDR3: CAIGGGSTDTQYF; DNA: TGTGCCATCGGGGGGGGAAGCACAGATACGCAGTATTTT
D: .; V: TRBV5-4; J: TRBJ2-1; size: once; CDR3: CASSLPGPLGDEQFF; DNA: TGTGCCAGCAGCTTGCCTGGACCCCTAGGGGATGAGCAGTTCTTC
D: TRBD1; V: TRBV9; J: TRBJ1-1; size: .; CDR3: CASSVVGGISSEAFF; DNA: TGTGCCAGCAGCGTAGTAGGGGGCATCAGCTCTGAAGCTTTCTTT
D: TRBD1; V: TRBV5-1; J: TRBJ2-7; size: .; CDR3: CASSPSIETGAYEQYF; DNA: TGCGCCAGCAGCCCTTCAATTGAGACAGGGGCCTACGAGCAGTACTTC
D: TRBD1; V: TRBV4-2; J: TRBJ1-2; size: .; CDR3: CASSSLGGTENYYGYTF; DNA: TGTGCCAGCAGTTCTCTAGGGGGGACAGAGAATTACTATGGCTACACCTTC
D: TRBD1; V: TRBV27; J: TRBJ2-7; size: .; CDR3: CASSLWGQTYEQYF; DNA: TGTGCCAGCAGTTTATGGGGACAGACCTACGAGCAGTACTTC
D: TRBD2; V: TRBV27; J: TRBJ2-5; size: once; CDR3: CASSIIAGAFGETQYF; DNA: TGTGCCAGCAGTATCATAGCGGGAGCCTTTGGGGAGACCCAGTACTTC
D: TRBD2; V: TRBV7-9; J: TRBJ2-3; size: .; CDR3: CASSLAAGNTDTQYF; DNA: TGTGCCAGCAGCTTAGCAGCGGGAAACACAGATACGCAGTATTTT
D: .; V: TRBV29-1; J: TRBJ2-1; size: .; CDR3: CSVGGERLINEQFF; DNA: TGCAGCGTTGGCGGGGAGCGGTTAATCAATGAGCAGTTCTTC
D: .; V: TRBV5-1; J: TRBJ2-1; size: .; CDR3: CASSLGAYNEQFF; DNA: TGCGCCAGCAGCTTGGGTGCGTACAATGAGCAGTTCTTC
D: .; V: TRBV5-1; J: TRBJ1-1; size: .; CDR3: CASSLGQVGTEAFF; DNA: TGCGCCAGCAGCTTGGGACAGGTTGGAACTGAAGCTTTCTTT
D: TRBD1; V: TRBV27; J: TRBJ2-1; size: .; CDR3: CASSLTPGTEMNEQFF; DNA: TGTGCCAGCAGCCTTACTCCCGGGACAGAAATGAATGAGCAGTTCTTC
D: TRBD2; V: TRBV5-1; J: TRBJ2-7; size: .; CDR3: CASSLLPSGSSYEQYF; DNA: TGCGCCAGCAGCTTGCTACCTAGCGGAAGCTCCTACGAGCAGTACTTC
D: .; V: TRBV4-3; J: TRBJ1-5; size: .; CDR3: CASSQAFGNQPQHF; DNA: TGCGCCAGCAGCCAAGCTTTCGGGAATCAGCCCCAGCATTTT
D: .; V: TRBV7-8; J: TRBJ2-3; size: .; CDR3: CASSLAGGLSTDTQYF; DNA: TGTGCCAGCAGCTTAGCGGGAGGCCTCAGCACAGATACGCAGTATTTT
D: TRBD2; V: TRBV11-2; J: TRBJ2-5; size: once; CDR3: CASSSSLAGGETQYF; DNA: TGTGCCAGCAGCTCTTCCCTAGCGGGGGGGGAGACCCAGTACTTC
D: .; V: TRBV5-5; J: TRBJ1-4; size: few; CDR3: CASSSGFDEKLFF; DNA: TGTGCCAGCAGTTCCGGGTTTGATGAAAAACTGTTTTTT
D: .; V: TRBV7-2; J: TRBJ1-1; size: .; CDR3: CASSPRQSKDTEAFF; DNA: TGTGCCAGCAGCCCGAGACAGTCGAAGGACACTGAAGCTTTCTTT